These T cell receptor beta chains were read from a single sample in a study of blood T cell repertoires in COVID-19. Measured with immunoSEQ multiplex PCR; TCRdb has only the in-frame clones, and not every one. The sample holds around 390,000 clones, 80% to 90% seen once. Sequenced sample: PBMCs or T cells enriched from blood (not recorded which). The receptors derive from a woman between 45 and 60 years old who had recovered from COVID-19. CDR3s include the opening cysteine and the closing phenylalanine or tryptophan. D genes are given only for firm matches. The listing skips clone size in some rows; elsewhere it reads once, few, many or a size class.

j_call | clone_size | d_call | v_call | cdr3_aa | cdr3_nt
TRBJ2-3 | NA | TRBD2 | TRBV2 | CASSEARGVGDTQYF | TGTGCCAGCAGTGAAGCTCGGGGGGTTGGGGATACGCAGTATTTT
TRBJ2-3 | NA | TRBD2 | TRBV19 | CASSIPGLAGITDTQYF | TGTGCCAGTAGTATCCCGGGACTAGCGGGGATCACAGATACGCAGTATTTT
TRBJ1-1 | once | NA | TRBV3-1/TRBV3-2 | CASSHGRINTEAFF | TGTGCCAGCAGCCATGGGCGAATAAACACTGAAGCTTTCTTT
TRBJ2-1 | NA | NA | TRBV5-6 | CASSFRTHNNEQFF | TGTGCCAGCAGCTTCCGGACACATAACAATGAGCAGTTCTTC
TRBJ2-1 | once | TRBD1 | TRBV12-3/TRBV12-4 | CASSGDRRNEQFF | TGTGCCAGCAGTGGGGACAGGCGCAATGAGCAGTTCTTC
TRBJ1-5 | NA | NA | TRBV15 | CATSSRRSGTKNQPQHF | TGTGCCACCAGCTCGCGCCGGTCCGGGACAAAGAATCAGCCCCAGCATTTT
TRBJ1-2 | few | NA | TRBV7-9 | CASSFTGGVYGYTF | TGTGCCAGCAGCTTTACGGGGGGAGTCTATGGCTACACCTTC
TRBJ1-4 | NA | TRBD1 | TRBV30 | CAWKPTGGNHEKLFF | TGTGCCTGGAAACCTACAGGGGGAAACCATGAAAAACTGTTTTTT
TRBJ2-1 | NA | TRBD2 | TRBV2 | CASRARDYSYNEQFF | TGTGCCAGCAGGGCCCGGGACTACTCCTACAATGAGCAGTTCTTC
TRBJ1-1 | NA | TRBD1 | TRBV3-1/TRBV3-2 | CASSQGTGSTEAFF | TGTGCCAGCAGCCAAGGGACAGGGAGCACTGAAGCTTTCTTT
TRBJ2-7 | NA | NA | TRBV7-8 | CASSLGHSYEQYF | TGTGCCAGCAGCTTAGGTCACAGCTACGAGCAGTACTTC
TRBJ2-7 | NA | NA | TRBV9 | CASSPEVGEQYF | TGTGCCAGCAGCCCCGAGGTCGGGGAGCAGTACTTC
TRBJ2-2 | NA | TRBD1 | TRBV7-8 | CASTGTGQGRRVTGELFF | TGTGCCAGCACCGGAACGGGACAGGGGCGTAGGGTCACCGGGGAGCTGTTTTTT
TRBJ1-5 | NA | NA | TRBV28 | CASGLQGKLELNQPQHF | TGTGCCAGCGGGTTACAGGGCAAACTGGAGTTGAATCAGCCCCAGCATTTT
TRBJ2-7 | NA | TRBD1 | TRBV15 | CATSLDRASYEQYF | TGTGCCACCAGTCTCGACAGGGCATCCTACGAGCAGTACTTC
TRBJ2-1 | NA | TRBD2 | TRBV6-5 | CASRIAGGPFEQFF | TGTGCCAGCAGAATAGCGGGGGGGCCTTTTGAGCAGTTCTTC
TRBJ1-2 | NA | TRBD1 | TRBV9 | CASSALQGVTEGYTF | TGTGCCAGCAGCGCTCTACAGGGGGTGACGGAAGGCTACACCTTC
TRBJ2-5 | NA | TRBD1 | TRBV4-1 | CASSRTLSGQGGQETQYF | TGCGCCAGCAGCCGCACCCTCTCCGGACAGGGGGGCCAAGAGACCCAGTACTTC
TRBJ2-2 | NA | NA | TRBV3-1/TRBV3-2 | CASSRRGIGVATGELFF | TGTGCCAGCAGCCGGCGGGGCATTGGGGTTGCGACCGGGGAGCTGTTTTTT
TRBJ1-2 | NA | TRBD1 | TRBV3-1/TRBV3-2 | CASSQESGQGSGYTF | TGTGCCAGCAGCCAAGAATCGGGACAGGGGTCGGGCTACACCTTC
TRBJ2-7 | few | TRBD1 | TRBV7-3 | CASSPGQGPYEQYF | TGTGCCAGCAGCCCCGGACAGGGGCCCTACGAGCAGTACTTC
TRBJ2-4 | NA | NA | TRBV14 | CASSLSGAKNIQYF | TGTGCCAGCAGCTTAAGCGGGGCCAAAAACATTCAGTACTTC
TRBJ1-5 | NA | NA | TRBV24-1 | CATSDYARGPQHF | TGTGCCACCAGTGATTATGCACGGGGGCCCCAGCATTTT
TRBJ1-4 | NA | TRBD1 | TRBV5-6 | CASSPQGLGEKLFF | TGTGCCAGCAGCCCACAGGGGTTGGGAGAAAAACTGTTTTTT
TRBJ1-4 | NA | NA | TRBV5-4 | CASSWEIDEKLFF | TGTGCCAGCAGCTGGGAGATCGACGAAAAACTGTTTTTT
TRBJ1-1 | NA | NA | TRBV27 | CATNHDGKAFF | TGTGCCACCAACCATGACGGGAAAGCTTTCTTT
TRBJ1-1 | NA | TRBD1 | TRBV4-3 | CASSHRGTATPTYF | TGCGCCAGCAGCCACCGAGGGACAGCCACTCCGACCTACTTT
TRBJ2-1 | NA | TRBD2 | TRBV9 | CASSAGTSGTNEQFF | TGTGCCAGCAGCGCTGGGACTAGCGGGACCAATGAGCAGTTCTTC
TRBJ1-2 | NA | TRBD1 | TRBV5-4 | CASSLASKDRGHGYTF | TGTGCCAGCAGCCTTGCGAGCAAGGACAGGGGGCATGGCTACACCTTC
TRBJ1-1 | NA | NA | TRBV30 | CAWRENLNTEAFF | TGTGCCTGGAGGGAGAACTTGAACACTGAAGCTTTCTTT
TRBJ2-1 | NA | NA | TRBV7-2 | CATDPDRRVGEQFF | TGTGCCACCGACCCGGACAGGAGGGTGGGTGAGCAGTTCTTC
TRBJ1-1 | NA | TRBD1 | TRBV12-3/TRBV12-4 | CASRRDSREAFF | TGTGCCAGCAGGCGGGACAGCCGTGAAGCTTTCTTT
TRBJ2-7 | NA | TRBD1 | TRBV5-6 | CASSPRGQGYHEQYF | TGTGCCAGCAGCCCGCGGGGACAGGGATATCACGAGCAGTACTTC
TRBJ1-2 | NA | NA | TRBV29-1 | CSVVPPANYGYTF | TGCAGCGTTGTACCGCCAGCTAACTATGGCTACACCTTC
TRBJ1-5 | NA | NA | TRBV4-1 | CASSLLEQGDFSNQPQHF | TGCGCCAGCAGCTTATTAGAGCAGGGTGACTTTAGCAATCAGCCCCAGCATTTT
TRBJ2-3 | NA | NA | TRBV27 | CASSLSGTDTQYF | TGTGCCAGCAGTCTCTCGGGCACAGATACGCAGTATTTT
TRBJ1-6 | NA | NA | TRBV2 | CASSVWQKDSPLHF | TGTGCCAGCAGTGTTTGGCAGAAAGATTCACCCCTCCACTTT
TRBJ1-3 | NA | TRBD1 | TRBV3-1/TRBV3-2 | CASSTQGQSAGNTIYF | TGTGCCAGCAGCACACAGGGGCAGTCGGCTGGAAACACCATATATTTT
TRBJ2-1 | NA | NA | TRBV4-1 | CASSHPNNNEQFF | TGCGCCAGCAGCCATCCCAACAACAATGAGCAGTTCTTC
TRBJ2-1 | once | TRBD1 | TRBV7-9 | CASSFGTGYNEQFF | TGTGCCAGCAGCTTTGGGACAGGCTACAATGAGCAGTTCTTC
TRBJ1-6 | few | TRBD1 | TRBV28 | CASSARQGVVGPLHF | TGTGCCAGCAGTGCTAGACAGGGGGTAGTGGGGCCCCTCCACTTT
TRBJ2-3 | NA | NA | TRBV18 | CASSRGADTQYF | TGTGCCAGCTCTAGGGGCGCAGATACGCAGTATTTT
TRBJ2-7 | NA | NA | TRBV10-3 | CAVAGQTDYEQYF | TGTGCCGTAGCGGGACAGACCGACTACGAGCAGTACTTC
TRBJ1-1 | few | NA | TRBV7-9 | CASSSGTDLNTEAFF | TGTGCCAGCAGCTCGGGGACTGACTTGAACACTGAAGCTTTCTTT